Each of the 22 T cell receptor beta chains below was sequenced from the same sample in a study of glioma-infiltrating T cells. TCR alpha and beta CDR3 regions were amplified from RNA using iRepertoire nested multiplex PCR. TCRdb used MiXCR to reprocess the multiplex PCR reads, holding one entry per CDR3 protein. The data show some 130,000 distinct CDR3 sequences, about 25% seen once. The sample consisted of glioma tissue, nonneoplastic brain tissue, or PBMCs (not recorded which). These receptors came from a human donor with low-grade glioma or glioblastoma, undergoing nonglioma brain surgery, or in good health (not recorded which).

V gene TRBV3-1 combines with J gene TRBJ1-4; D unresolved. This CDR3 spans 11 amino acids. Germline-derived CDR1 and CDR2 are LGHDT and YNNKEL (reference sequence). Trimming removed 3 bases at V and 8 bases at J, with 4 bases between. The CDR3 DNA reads TGTGCCAGCAGCCACAGCGAAAAACTGTTTTTT. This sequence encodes CASSHSEKLFF.

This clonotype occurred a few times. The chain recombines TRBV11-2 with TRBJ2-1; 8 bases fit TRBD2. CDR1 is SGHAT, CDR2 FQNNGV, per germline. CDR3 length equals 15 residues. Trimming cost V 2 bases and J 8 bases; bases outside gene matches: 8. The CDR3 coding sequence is TGTGCCAGCAGCTTAATCCGGGGGGGCCGAGATGAGCAGTTCTTC. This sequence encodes CASSLIRGGRDEQFF.

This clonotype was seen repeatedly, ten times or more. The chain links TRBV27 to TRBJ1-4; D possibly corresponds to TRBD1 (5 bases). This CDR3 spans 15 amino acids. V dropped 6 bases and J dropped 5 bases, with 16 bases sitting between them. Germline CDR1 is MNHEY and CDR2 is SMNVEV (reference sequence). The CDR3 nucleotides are TGTGCCAGCAGCACACCGGGACGGAGAAATGAAAAACTGTTTTTT. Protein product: CASSTPGRRNEKLFF.

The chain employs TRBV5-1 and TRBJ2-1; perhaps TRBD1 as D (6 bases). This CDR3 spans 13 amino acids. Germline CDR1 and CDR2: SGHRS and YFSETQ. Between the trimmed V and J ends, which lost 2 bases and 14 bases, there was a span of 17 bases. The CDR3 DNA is TGCGCCAGCAGCTTTGGGGGCACGGCTTTCGAGTTCTTC. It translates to CASSFGGTAFEFF. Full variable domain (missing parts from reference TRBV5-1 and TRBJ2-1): KAGVTQTPRYLIKTRGQQVTLSCSPISGHRSVSWYQQTPGQGLQFLFEYFSETQRNKGNFPGRFSGRQFSNSRSEMNVSTLELGDSALYLCASSFGGTAFEFFGPGTRLTVL.

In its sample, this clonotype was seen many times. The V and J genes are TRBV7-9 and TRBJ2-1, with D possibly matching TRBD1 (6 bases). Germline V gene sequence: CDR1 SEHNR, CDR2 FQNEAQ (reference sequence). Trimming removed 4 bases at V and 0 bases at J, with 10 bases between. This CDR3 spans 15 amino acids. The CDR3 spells CASSSRDISYNEQFF. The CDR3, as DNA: TGTGCCAGCAGCTCAAGGGACATCTCCTACAATGAGCAGTTCTTC.

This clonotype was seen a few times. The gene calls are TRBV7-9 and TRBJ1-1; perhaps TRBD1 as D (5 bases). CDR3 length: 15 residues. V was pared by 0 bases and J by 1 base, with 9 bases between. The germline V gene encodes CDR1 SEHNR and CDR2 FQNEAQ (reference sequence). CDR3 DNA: TGTGCCAGCAGCTTAGCGGGAGGGGAGAACACTGAAGCTTTCTTT. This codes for CASSLAGGENTEAFF.

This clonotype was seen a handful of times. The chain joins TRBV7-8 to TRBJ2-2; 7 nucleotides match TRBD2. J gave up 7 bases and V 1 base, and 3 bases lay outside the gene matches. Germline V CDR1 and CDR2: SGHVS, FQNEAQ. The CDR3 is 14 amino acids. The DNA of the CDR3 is TGTGCCAGCAGCTTAGTTCGGGAGGTCGGGGAGCTGTTTTTT. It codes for CASSLVREVGELFF.

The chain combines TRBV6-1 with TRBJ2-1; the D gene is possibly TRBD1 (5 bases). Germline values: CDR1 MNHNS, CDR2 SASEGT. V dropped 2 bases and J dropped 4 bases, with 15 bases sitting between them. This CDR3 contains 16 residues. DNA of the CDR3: TGTGCCAGCAGTGAATCCCCCAGGGTTTCGTACAATGAGCAGTTCTTC. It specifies CASSESPRVSYNEQFF.

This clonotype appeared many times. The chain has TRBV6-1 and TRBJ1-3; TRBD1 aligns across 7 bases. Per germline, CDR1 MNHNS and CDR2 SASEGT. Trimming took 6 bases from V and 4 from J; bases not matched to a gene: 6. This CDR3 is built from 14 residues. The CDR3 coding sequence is TGTGCCAGCAGGTACAGGGGAGGCGGAAACACCATATATTTT. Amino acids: CASRYRGGGNTIYF.

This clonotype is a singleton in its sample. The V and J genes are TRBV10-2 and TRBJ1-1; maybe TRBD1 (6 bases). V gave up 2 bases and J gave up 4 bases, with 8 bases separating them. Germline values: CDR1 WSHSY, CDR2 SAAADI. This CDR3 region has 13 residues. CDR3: CASSEGQFTEAFF. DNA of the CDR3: TGCGCCAGCAGTGAGGGACAGTTCACTGAAGCTTTCTTT.

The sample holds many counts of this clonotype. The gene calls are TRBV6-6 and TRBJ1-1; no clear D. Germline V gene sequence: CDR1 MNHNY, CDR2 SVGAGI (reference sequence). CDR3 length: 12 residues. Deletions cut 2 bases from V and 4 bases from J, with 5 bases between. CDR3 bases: TGTGCCAGCAGTTACGCAGCCACTGAAGCTTTCTTT. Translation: CASSYAATEAFF.

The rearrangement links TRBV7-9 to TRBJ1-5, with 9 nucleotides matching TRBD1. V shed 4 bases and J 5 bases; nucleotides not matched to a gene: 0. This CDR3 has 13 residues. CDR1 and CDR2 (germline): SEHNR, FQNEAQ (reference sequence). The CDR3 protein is CASSWDRDQPQHF. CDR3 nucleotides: TGTGCCAGCAGCTGGGACAGGGATCAGCCCCAGCATTTT.

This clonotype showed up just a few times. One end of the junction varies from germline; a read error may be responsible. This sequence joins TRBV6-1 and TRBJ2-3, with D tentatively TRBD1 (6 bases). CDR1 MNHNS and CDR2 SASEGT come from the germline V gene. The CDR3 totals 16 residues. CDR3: CASNLLGGGSTDMQYF. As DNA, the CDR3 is TGTGCCAGCAACCTGCTTGGGGGCGGTAGCACAGATATGCAGTATTTT.

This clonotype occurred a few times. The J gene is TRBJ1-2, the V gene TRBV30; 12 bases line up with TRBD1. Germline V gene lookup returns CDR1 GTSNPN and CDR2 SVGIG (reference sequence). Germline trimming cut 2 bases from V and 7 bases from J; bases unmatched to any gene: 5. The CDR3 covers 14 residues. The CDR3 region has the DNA TGTGCCTGGAGTAGGGACAGGGGGCCCGGTGGCTACACCTTC. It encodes CAWSRDRGPGGYTF.

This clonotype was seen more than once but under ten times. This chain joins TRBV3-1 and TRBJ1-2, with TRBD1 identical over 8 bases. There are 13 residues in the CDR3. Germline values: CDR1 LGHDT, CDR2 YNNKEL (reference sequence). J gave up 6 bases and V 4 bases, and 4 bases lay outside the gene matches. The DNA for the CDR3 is TGTGCCAGCAGCCTCAGGGGGCCAGATGGCTACACCTTC. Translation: CASSLRGPDGYTF.

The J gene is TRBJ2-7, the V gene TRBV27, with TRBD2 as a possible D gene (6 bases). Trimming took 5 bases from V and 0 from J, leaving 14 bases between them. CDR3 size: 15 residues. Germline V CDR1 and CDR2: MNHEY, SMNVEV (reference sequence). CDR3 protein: CASSPRRASSYEQYV. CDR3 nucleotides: TGTGCCAGCAGTCCCCGGAGGGCCAGCTCCTACGAGCAGTACGTC.

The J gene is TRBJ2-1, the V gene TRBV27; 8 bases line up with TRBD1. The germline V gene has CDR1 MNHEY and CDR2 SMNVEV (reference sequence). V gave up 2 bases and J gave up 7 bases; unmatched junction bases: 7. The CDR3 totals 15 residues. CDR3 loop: CASSLGRGLLNEQFF. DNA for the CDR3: TGTGCCAGCAGTTTAGGCAGGGGGCTACTTAATGAGCAGTTCTTC.

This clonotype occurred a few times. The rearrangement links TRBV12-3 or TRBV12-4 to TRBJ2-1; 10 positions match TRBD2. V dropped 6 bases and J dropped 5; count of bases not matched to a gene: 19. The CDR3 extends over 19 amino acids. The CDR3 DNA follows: TGTGCCAGCAGCTTCCGCCGGACTAGCGGTATTCGGTTGGACAATGAGCAGTTCTTC. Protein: CASSFRRTSGIRLDNEQFF.

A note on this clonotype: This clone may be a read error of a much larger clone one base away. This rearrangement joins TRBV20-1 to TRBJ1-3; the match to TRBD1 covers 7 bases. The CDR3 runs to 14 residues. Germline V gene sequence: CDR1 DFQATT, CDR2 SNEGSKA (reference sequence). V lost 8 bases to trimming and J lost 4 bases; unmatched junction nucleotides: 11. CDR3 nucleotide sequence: TGCAGTACCAGGGGGGGGGCGCAAGGAAACACCATATATTTT. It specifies CSTRGGAQGNTIYF.

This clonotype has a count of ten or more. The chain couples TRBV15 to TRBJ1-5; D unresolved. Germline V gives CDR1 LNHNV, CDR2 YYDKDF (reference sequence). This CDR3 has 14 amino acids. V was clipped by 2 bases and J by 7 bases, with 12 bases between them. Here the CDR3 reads CATSRSLTEQPQHF. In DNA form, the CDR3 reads TGTGCCACCAGCAGATCCCTGACCGAGCAGCCCCAGCATTTT.

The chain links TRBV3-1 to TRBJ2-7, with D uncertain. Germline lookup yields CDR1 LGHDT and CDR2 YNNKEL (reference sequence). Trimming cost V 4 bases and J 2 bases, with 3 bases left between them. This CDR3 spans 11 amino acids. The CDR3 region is CASSPPYEQYV. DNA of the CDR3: TGTGCCAGCAGCCCCCCCTACGAGCAGTACGTC.

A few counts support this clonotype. This chain's CDR3 is CASSLRQTYEQYV. DNA for the CDR3: TGTGCCAGCAGTTTACGACAGACCTACGAGCAGTACGTC. V usage is TRBV28 and J usage is TRBJ2-7; maybe TRBD1 (5 bases). The CDR3 loop spans 13 amino acids. Germline CDR1 and CDR2: MDHEN and SYDVKM. V was shortened by 2 bases and J by 2 bases, with 7 bases between the two germline ends.